The TCR beta chain described here comes from a study of blood T cell repertoires in COVID-19. Study details: PBMCs, B-cell-depleted T cells, or T cells were the source of the cDNA or gDNA that made up the material.

Profiled with immunoSEQ multiplex PCR; TCRdb holds only in-frame clones, not every one. The sample consists of 200,000 to 250,000 clones, 70% to 90% of them appearing once. Living in 24 US areas, the participants were between roughly 18 and 90 years of age. Trimming removed 8 bases from V and 6 bases from J, with 16 bases in between. Germline CDR1 is SGHVS and CDR2 is FNYEAQ. The CDR3 consists of 14 residues. The source material was PBMCs or T cells enriched from blood (not recorded which). The chain combines TRBV7-6 with TRBJ2-2; D call uncertain. This clonotype was obtained from a man aged 25 to 45 who had recovered from COVID-19. CDR3 sequence (DNA): TGTGCCAGCCGAGGTAGTAGTTCCGCCGGGGAGCTGTTTTTT. Protein: CASRGSSSAGELFF.